The following is a T cell receptor beta chain sequence with its context. No antigen is known for it. No base quality information exists; no much larger clone differs at one position. This sample was taken from a study of OX40 agonist ivuxolimab in advanced cancers. For the wider study: Ivuxolimab, which targeted the costimulatory receptor OX40 (CD134), was an agonistic, fully human IgG2 monoclonal antibody. Intravenous ivuxolimab was administered to patients every 2 weeks at six dose levels: 0.01, 0.1, 0.3, 1.5, 3 and 10 mg/kg. Among the roughly 54 dose-escalation patients, some 20 had hepatocellular carcinoma, about 15 melanoma, 9 renal cell carcinoma and 9 head and neck cancer. The dose-escalation cohort was 82.7% male with a mean age of around 64 years, ranging from roughly 23 to 90. Patients were allowed to have had prior anti-PD-1, anti-PD-L1 or anti-CTLA-4 therapy, and approximately 43% of the dose-escalation patients had previously received checkpoint inhibitors. Three dose-escalation patients achieved partial responses, one with hepatocellular carcinoma and two with cutaneous melanoma. Peripheral TCRbeta sequencing was intended to test whether TCR sequence diversity was altered and clonal T-cell expansion was caused by ivuxolimab. The monotherapy dose-escalation portion (N of about 50 patients) of the phase I ivuxolimab trial is reported in the paper.

Patients with autoimmune disease history or receiving systemic immunosuppression were excluded from the trial. Peripheral blood for TCR sequencing was collected from all dose cohorts at baseline, on cycle 4 day 1, and on cycle 7 day 1. The samples were taken from a phase I, first-in-human, multicenter, open-label dose-escalation trial of ivuxolimab. Adults with locally advanced or metastatic melanoma, renal cell carcinoma, hepatocellular carcinoma or head and neck squamous cell carcinoma were enrolled in the trial. Before TCR sequencing, CD4+ T cells and CD8+ T cells from peripheral blood were sorted into separate populations. To sequence the TCRbeta CDR3 region, genomic DNA was isolated from the sorted cells. The immunoSEQ Assay was used to sequence the TCRbeta CDR3 regions. As stored in TCRdb, this immuneACCESS dataset retains in-frame rearrangements with V and J assigned. A fraction of the clones does not appear; measured against another copy, unresolved V genes explain less than half of the discrepancy, and the remainder lacks a known reason. The sample data list around 98,000 clones, and roughly nine tenths of these were observed just once. Approximately 0.5% of the sample is held by the ten biggest clonotypes.

Findings and caveats that apply to the study as a whole: Clonal expansion of both CD4+ and CD8+ blood T cells was observed from baseline to week 6 at doses 0.1 to 3.0 mg/kg. Low levels of normalized T-cell clonal expansion were also shown by some nonresponding patients. After ivuxolimab, expanded clones were on average more numerous among CD8+ T cells than among CD4+ T cells. The antigen specificity of the peripheral T cells that underwent clonal expansion was not determined. Partial responders in the 0.1-3.0 mg/kg groups had among the lowest normalized peripheral clonal expansion, especially among CD8+ T cells.

Sequences SEHNR (CDR1) and FQNEAQ (CDR2) are obtained from the germline V gene (reference sequence). V is reduced by 5 bases and J by 0 bases, leaving a spacing of 14 bases between them. Counted from cysteine to phenylalanine, this CDR3 has 16 amino acids. The kept DNA is CDR3 alone, 48 bases in frame from the first base. This clonotype originated in an adult with an advanced solid tumor such as melanoma, head and neck, liver or kidney cancer. The sequence joins TRBV7-9 to TRBJ2-1, with the D gene not confidently named. Sequences were derived from CD4+ or CD8+ T cells sorted from blood, sampled in a trial of the OX40 agonist ivuxolimab. At the DNA level, the sequence is TGTGCCAGCAGCGGGATGGCCAGGAGCTCCTACAATGAGCAGTTCTTC. The encoded protein is CASSGMARSSYNEQFF. The CDR3, completed at both ends by the reference TRBV7-9 and TRBJ2-1 genes, gives the full variable domain DTGVSQNPRHKITKRGQNVTFRCDPISEHNRLYWYRQTLGQGPEFLTYFQNEAQLEKSRLLSDRFSAERPKGSFSTLEIQRTEQGDSAMYLCASSGMARSSYNEQFFGPGTRLTVL.